The rows below give T cell receptor beta chains drawn from one sample of a study of blood T cell repertoires in COVID-19. Libraries were prepared by immunoSEQ multiplex PCR; TCRdb keeps only in-frame clonotypes and omits some of them. The table has 250,000 to 300,000 clones, about nine tenths seen once. The sequenced material came from peripheral blood. The source is a woman aged 60-70 years with acute or convalescent COVID-19. Both conserved end residues are part of each CDR3. D genes are given only for firm matches. Size is stated for part of the rows, as once, few or many counts, or as a class when the clone is expanded.

V	J	length	D	size	DNA	CDR3
TRBV11-2	TRBJ2-7	14	NA	NA	TGTGCCAGCAGCCCAAACAGGGTCGCCTACGAGCAGTACTTC	CASSPNRVAYEQYF
TRBV28	TRBJ2-4	17	NA	NA	TGTGCCAGCAGTCCGCCGGCGGCGGGTTGGAGCAAAAACATTCAGTACTTC	CASSPPAAGWSKNIQYF
TRBV5-1	TRBJ2-2	16	TRBD1	NA	TGCGCCAGCAGCTTGAATAGGGGGCCTAACACCGGGGAGCTGTTTTTT	CASSLNRGPNTGELFF
TRBV19	TRBJ2-2	17	TRBD1	NA	TGTGCCAGTAGTTCCCGCGGACAGGGGGCAAGCACCGGGGAGCTGTTTTTT	CASSSRGQGASTGELFF
TRBV10-3	TRBJ1-1	15	NA	once	TGTGCCATCAGTGAGTCGTCGGGTGGGAACACTGAAGCTTTCTTT	CAISESSGGNTEAFF
TRBV11-2	TRBJ2-1	16	TRBD2	NA	TGTGCCAGCAGCATTTTAGCGGGAGGCCGTTTTGATGAGCAGTTCTTC	CASSILAGGRFDEQFF
TRBV6-5	TRBJ2-6	16	NA	few	TGTGCCAGCAGTTCAGGGGCCTCCGCTGGGGCCAACGTCCTGACTTTC	CASSSGASAGANVLTF
TRBV6-5	TRBJ2-1	14	TRBD1	once	TGTGCCAGCAGAGGGACAGGGATGTTTAATGAGCAGTTCTTC	CASRGTGMFNEQFF
TRBV25-1	TRBJ2-5	14	NA	NA	TGTGCCAGCAGTGTCGACTATCGTGGAGAGACCCAGTACTTC	CASSVDYRGETQYF
TRBV5-1	TRBJ1-2	16	TRBD1	NA	TGCGCCAGCAGCTTGAGGGAAGACAGGGGAAACTATGGCTACACCTTC	CASSLREDRGNYGYTF
TRBV3-1/TRBV3-2	TRBJ1-1	15	NA	NA	TGTGCCAGCAGCCACAGCGGCGGCAGTCACACTGAAGCTTTCTTT	CASSHSGGSHTEAFF
TRBV14	TRBJ2-7	16	NA	NA	TGTGCCAGCAGCCGTTTGGCGGGACTCGGTAATCTCGAGCAGTACTTC	CASSRLAGLGNLEQYF
TRBV5-1	TRBJ1-1	17	TRBD1	NA	TGCGCCAGCAGCAAGGACAGGGAAAGGCCGAGGAACACTGAAGCTTTCTTT	CASSKDRERPRNTEAFF
TRBV30	TRBJ2-1	12	NA	NA	TGTGCCTGGAGTGTCGATGACACTGAGCAGTTCTTC	CAWSVDDTEQFF
TRBV28	TRBJ1-3	17	NA	NA	TGTGCCAGCACCGCTGTCGCGGGCGCCGCCTCTGGAAACACCATATATTTT	CASTAVAGAASGNTIYF
TRBV6-1	TRBJ2-7	14	NA	NA	TGTGCCAGCAGTGAAGGGGGACTTAGCTACGAGCAGTACTTC	CASSEGGLSYEQYF
TRBV5-4	TRBJ2-7	15	TRBD2	few	TGTGCCAGCAGAGGGGGACTAGCGGGCTCCTACGAGCAGTACTTC	CASRGGLAGSYEQYF
TRBV15	TRBJ1-1	13	TRBD1	NA	TGTGCCACCAGCAGAGGAGACAGGGTGGCAGCTTTCTTT	CATSRGDRVAAFF
TRBV5-1	TRBJ1-2	15	TRBD1	NA	TGCGCCAGCAGCTTGGAAACAGGGGGTGACTATGGCTACACCTTC	CASSLETGGDYGYTF
TRBV18	TRBJ2-2	14	NA	NA	TGTGCCAGCTCACCACCCGGGGACACCGGGGAGCTGTTTTTT	CASSPPGDTGELFF
TRBV4-2	TRBJ1-2	15	TRBD1	few	TGTGCCAGCAGCCAAGCCCCGACAGGGAACTATGGCTACACCTTC	CASSQAPTGNYGYTF
TRBV19	TRBJ1-5	15	NA	NA	TGTGCCAGTAGTATAGCGGGTAGTCGCAATCAGCCCCAGCATTTT	CASSIAGSRNQPQHF